This T cell receptor beta chain emerged from a study of blood T cell repertoires in COVID-19. TCRdb's copy holds only in-frame clones and misses some; the assay was immunoSEQ multiplex PCR. Among some 270,000 clones listed, around nine tenths were seen once. V trimming: 2 bases; J trimming: 1 base; junction bases outside the gene matches: 6. The CDR3 is 16 residues long. CDR1 SGDLS and CDR2 YYNGEE come from the germline V gene. The material sequenced was peripheral blood. The clonotype originates from a man aged 35 to 55 with active or convalescent COVID-19. J is TRBJ1-3 and V is TRBV9, with 7 bases fitting TRBD1. CDR3 in amino acids: CASSVEGTVSGNTIYF. The CDR3, as DNA: TGTGCCAGCAGCGTCGAGGGGACAGTATCTGGAAACACCATATATTTT.